This TCR beta chain derives from a study of low-dose radiotherapy and immunotherapy resistance in tumors. Study information: Each fraction for Cohort 1 was 0.5 Gy, given every 2 weeks, and the total came to 6.5 Gy. At a dose of 200 mg/m2, intravenous cyclophosphamide was given every two weeks, one day before radiation and immunotherapy.

cDNA synthesis used a TRAV/TRBV-specific primer set for both chains. The TCRs were subjected to amplification over about 20 PCR cycles employing a constant-region primer in conjunction with a V-primer adapter. TCRdb called the reads again in MiXCR, with one record for every CDR3 protein. The data hold approximately 100,000 distinct CDR3 sequences, with about 20% observed a single time. This clonotype has a count of ten or more. Germline CDR1 and CDR2: LGHDT and YNNKEL (reference sequence). The CDR3 contains 12 residues. V was trimmed by 4 bases and J by 10 bases, leaving 8 bases between them. Time point noted: after trial treatment. Indicated treatment: LDRT plus nivolumab, ipilimumab, low-dose cyclophosphamide and aspirin (RACIN trial). Donors were dosed with nivolumab and ipilimumab; they also received aspirin, low-dose cyclophosphamide and low-dose radiotherapy.

The material was PBMCs, obtained after low-dose radiotherapy plus immunotherapy. The clonotype was recovered from a male donor with prostate cancer. The gene calls are TRBV3-1 and TRBJ1-6, with unresolved D. The CDR3 bases are TGTGCCAGCAGCCCCATTGGGTCACCCCTCCACTTT. This gives the protein CASSPIGSPLHF.